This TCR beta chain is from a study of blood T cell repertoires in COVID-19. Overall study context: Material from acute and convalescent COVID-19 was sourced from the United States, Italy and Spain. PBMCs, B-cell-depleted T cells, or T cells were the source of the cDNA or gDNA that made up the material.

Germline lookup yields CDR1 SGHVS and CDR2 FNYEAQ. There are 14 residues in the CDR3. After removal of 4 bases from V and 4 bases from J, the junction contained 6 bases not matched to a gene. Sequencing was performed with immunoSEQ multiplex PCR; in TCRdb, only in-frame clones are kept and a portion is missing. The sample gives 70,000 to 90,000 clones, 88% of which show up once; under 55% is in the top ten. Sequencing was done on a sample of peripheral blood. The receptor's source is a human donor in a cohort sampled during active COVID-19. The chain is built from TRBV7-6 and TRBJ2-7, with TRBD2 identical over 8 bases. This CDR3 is CASSSGLGPYEQYF. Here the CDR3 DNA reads TGTGCCAGCAGCTCGGGACTAGGCCCTTACGAGCAGTACTTC. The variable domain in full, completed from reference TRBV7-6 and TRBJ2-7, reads GAGVSQSPRYKVTKRGQDVALRCDPISGHVSLYWYRQALGQGPEFLTYFNYEAQQDKSGLPNDRFSAERPEGSISTLTIQRTEQRDSAMYRCASSSGLGPYEQYFGPGTRLTVT.